This is a list of T cell receptor beta chains from one sample in a study of blood T cell repertoires in COVID-19. TCRdb's copy holds only in-frame clones and misses some; the assay was immunoSEQ multiplex PCR. Here the sample spans tens of thousands of clones, 87% being singletons. Sequencing was performed on peripheral blood. Source of these receptors: a woman aged 55-75 years with COVID-19, enrolled during active disease. Both conserved end residues are part of each CDR3. Each record gives: CDR3 DNA, CDR3 protein, D gene, clone size, V gene, J gene. A D gene is named only where the DNA matches it firmly. The size entry is marked missing in some rows and otherwise reads once, few, many or a size class.

cdr3_nt: TGTGCCAGTAGAAATACAGGGAATCAGCCCCAGCATTTT
cdr3_aa: CASRNTGNQPQHF
d_call: -
clone_size: -
v_call: TRBV19
j_call: TRBJ1-5

cdr3_nt: TGCGCCAGCAGCTTGGGACAGGGAAACACCATATATTTT
cdr3_aa: CASSLGQGNTIYF
d_call: -
clone_size: few
v_call: TRBV5-1
j_call: TRBJ1-3

cdr3_nt: TGTGCCAGCAGCCAAGACCGGACAACCTATGGGGAGCAGTACTTC
cdr3_aa: CASSQDRTTYGEQYF
d_call: -
clone_size: -
v_call: TRBV3-1/TRBV3-2
j_call: TRBJ2-7

cdr3_nt: TGCGCCAGCAGCTTCACAGGGACTAATGAAAAACTGTTTTTT
cdr3_aa: CASSFTGTNEKLFF
d_call: -
clone_size: -
v_call: TRBV5-1
j_call: TRBJ1-4

cdr3_nt: TGTGCCAGCAGTGCGGGGCAGAGTTATCAGCCCCAGCATTTT
cdr3_aa: CASSAGQSYQPQHF
d_call: -
clone_size: -
v_call: TRBV28
j_call: TRBJ1-5

cdr3_nt: TGTGCCAGCAGTTTATGGGGCCAGGGTAACACCGGGGAGCTGTTTTTT
cdr3_aa: CASSLWGQGNTGELFF
d_call: -
clone_size: -
v_call: TRBV28
j_call: TRBJ2-2

cdr3_nt: TGTGCCAGCACCCTCGCGGGTTTCTCTGAAGCTTTCTTT
cdr3_aa: CASTLAGFSEAFF
d_call: -
clone_size: once
v_call: TRBV5-8
j_call: TRBJ1-1

cdr3_nt: TGTGCCAGCAGCTCCGGGACAGGGACTTCACCCCTCCACTTT
cdr3_aa: CASSSGTGTSPLHF
d_call: TRBD1
clone_size: -
v_call: TRBV7-8
j_call: TRBJ1-6

cdr3_nt: TGTGCCAGCAGTGAAGGGTCGGGGAGCCAGCCCCAGCATTTT
cdr3_aa: CASSEGSGSQPQHF
d_call: -
clone_size: -
v_call: TRBV2
j_call: TRBJ1-5

cdr3_nt: TGTGCCAGCAGCTTAGATCCGAAGGGGGCGCGGGGTGGCTACACCTTC
cdr3_aa: CASSLDPKGARGGYTF
d_call: TRBD1
clone_size: -
v_call: TRBV7-2
j_call: TRBJ1-2

cdr3_nt: TGTGCCAGCAGCTCGGAGGGGGGACAGCTCAATCAGCCCCAGCATTTT
cdr3_aa: CASSSEGGQLNQPQHF
d_call: TRBD1
clone_size: -
v_call: TRBV7-2
j_call: TRBJ1-5

cdr3_nt: TGTGCCAGCAGTTTAGAACAGGGGGGAGCTTTCTTT
cdr3_aa: CASSLEQGGAFF
d_call: TRBD1
clone_size: -
v_call: TRBV28
j_call: TRBJ1-1

cdr3_nt: TGTGCCAGCACCCGGACTATTCAGCCCCAGCATTTT
cdr3_aa: CASTRTIQPQHF
d_call: -
clone_size: -
v_call: TRBV28
j_call: TRBJ1-5

cdr3_nt: TGTGCCAGCAGTGGGGCACTGAGCAATCAGCCCCAGCATTTT
cdr3_aa: CASSGALSNQPQHF
d_call: -
clone_size: -
v_call: TRBV27
j_call: TRBJ1-5

cdr3_nt: TGTGCCACCCAAAGTATGGGCACAGGAGCGCAGTATTTT
cdr3_aa: CATQSMGTGAQYF
d_call: -
clone_size: -
v_call: TRBV5-5
j_call: TRBJ2-3

cdr3_nt: TGTGCCAGCGCAGCCCGGGGTTCTAGCACAGATACGCAGTATTTT
cdr3_aa: CASAARGSSTDTQYF
d_call: -
clone_size: once
v_call: TRBV7-9
j_call: TRBJ2-3

cdr3_nt: TGTGCCAGCAGCCAAGTTCGGACCTATAGCGGAGGAAACACCGGGGAGCTGTTTTTT
cdr3_aa: CASSQVRTYSGGNTGELFF
d_call: -
clone_size: -
v_call: TRBV3-1/TRBV3-2
j_call: TRBJ2-2

cdr3_nt: TGTGCCAGCAGCTTAGCGTCCAGTGACTATGGCTACACCTTC
cdr3_aa: CASSLASSDYGYTF
d_call: -
clone_size: once
v_call: TRBV7-8
j_call: TRBJ1-2

cdr3_nt: TGTGCCAGCAACGAACTAGCGACCGGGGAGCTGTTTTTT
cdr3_aa: CASNELATGELFF
d_call: TRBD2
clone_size: -
v_call: TRBV2
j_call: TRBJ2-2

cdr3_nt: TGTGCCAGCAGTGAAGGGACAGGGGGATGGGCATACAATGAGCAGTTCTTC
cdr3_aa: CASSEGTGGWAYNEQFF
d_call: TRBD1
clone_size: -
v_call: TRBV2
j_call: TRBJ2-1

cdr3_nt: TGTGCCAGCAGTGACCCAGGGACTGAAGCTTTCTTT
cdr3_aa: CASSDPGTEAFF
d_call: -
clone_size: -
v_call: TRBV28
j_call: TRBJ1-1

cdr3_nt: TGTGCCACCAGTCCCGCCGAGGGCAATCAGCCCCAGCATTTT
cdr3_aa: CATSPAEGNQPQHF
d_call: -
clone_size: medium-sized
v_call: TRBV24-1
j_call: TRBJ1-5

cdr3_nt: TGTGCCAGCAGTGGGGGACTTTGGGGAGATACGCAGTATTTT
cdr3_aa: CASSGGLWGDTQYF
d_call: -
clone_size: -
v_call: TRBV2
j_call: TRBJ2-3

cdr3_nt: TGCGCCAGCAGCACTACTATGGCGGGAGGCCCCAATGAGCAGTTCTTC
cdr3_aa: CASSTTMAGGPNEQFF
d_call: TRBD2
clone_size: -
v_call: TRBV5-1
j_call: TRBJ2-1

cdr3_nt: TGTGCCAGCAGTTACTCGAACAGGGACTACGAGCAGTACTTC
cdr3_aa: CASSYSNRDYEQYF
d_call: -
clone_size: -
v_call: TRBV6-5
j_call: TRBJ2-7

cdr3_nt: TGTGCCACCAGTGAATCTACAGGGGGGAGCAATCAGCCCCAGCATTTT
cdr3_aa: CATSESTGGSNQPQHF
d_call: TRBD1
clone_size: -
v_call: TRBV24-1
j_call: TRBJ1-5

cdr3_nt: TGTGCCAGCAGCCAAGGGGGCGGGGGACGCAATCAGCCCCAGCATTTT
cdr3_aa: CASSQGGGGRNQPQHF
d_call: -
clone_size: -
v_call: TRBV3-1/TRBV3-2
j_call: TRBJ1-5